Shown below are 32 T cell receptor beta chains from a single sample sequenced in a study of T cell responses to AZD1222 COVID-19 vaccine. Measured with immunoSEQ multiplex PCR; TCRdb has only the in-frame clones, and not every one. Of more than 150,000 clones in the sample, around 92% were seen once. The sequencing used peripheral blood, collected 28 days after the second AZD1222 dose. These receptors originate from an adult who received the AZD1222 COVID-19 vaccine.

J is TRBJ2-3 and V is TRBV5-4; TRBD2 matches 9 bases. There are 14 residues in the CDR3. Trimming removed 9 bases from V and 3 bases from J; junction bases left unmatched: 8. Germline V gives CDR1 SGHNT, CDR2 YYREEE (reference sequence). CDR3 nucleotides: TGTGCCACCCCGAGTAGCGGGAGAACAGATACGCAGTATTTT. Translated: CATPSSGRTDTQYF. Complete variable domain (other parts from reference TRBV5-4 and TRBJ2-3): ETGVTQSPTHLIKTRGQQVTLRCSSQSGHNTVSWYQQALGQGPQFIFQYYREEENGRGNFPPRFSGLQFPNYSSELNVNALELDDSALYLCATPSSGRTDTQYFGPGTRLTVL.

This chain uses TRBV10-3 with TRBJ1-4; 7 bases are a match to TRBD1. Germline CDR1 and CDR2: ENHRY and SYGVKD. There are 16 residues in the CDR3. After removal of 4 bases from V and 5 bases from J, the junction contained 10 bases not matched to a gene. The CDR3 coding sequence is TGTGCCATCAGTGCTAGGGGGCTCACCTCAAATGAAAAACTGTTTTTT. This translates into CAISARGLTSNEKLFF.

The chain uses TRBV27 and TRBJ2-3; the D gene is possibly TRBD1 (6 bases). This CDR3 is built from 16 residues. V dropped 6 bases and J dropped 0 bases, with 16 bases sitting between them. Per the germline V gene, CDR1 is MNHEY and CDR2 is SMNVEV (reference sequence). The CDR3 loop reads CASSPDSASSTDTQYF. CDR3 nucleotide sequence: TGTGCCAGCAGCCCGGACAGTGCTTCTAGCACAGATACGCAGTATTTT.

V gene TRBV24-1 combines with J gene TRBJ2-7, with 7 bases identical to TRBD1. After removal of 3 bases from V and 0 bases from J, the junction contained 4 bases not matched to a gene. Germline CDR1 KGHDR, CDR2 SFDVKD. The CDR3 is made up of 15 amino acids. DNA of the CDR3: TGTGCCACCAGTGATACTCGGGACAGCTCCTACGAGCAGTACTTC. Protein: CATSDTRDSSYEQYF.

CDR3 region: CASSLFVGNQPQHF. The CDR3 bases are TGTGCCAGCAGCTTGTTCGTTGGCAATCAGCCCCAGCATTTT. The rearrangement uses TRBV5-5 and TRBJ1-5; the D is unclear. Germline CDR1 SGHKS, CDR2 YYEKEE (reference sequence). The CDR3 length is 14 residues. V shed 1 base and J shed 2 bases, with 7 bases lying between them.

The V and J genes are TRBV7-2 and TRBJ1-2, with 9 positions matching TRBD1. Per germline, CDR1 SGHTA and CDR2 FQGNSA. The J segment lost 2 bases and the V segment lost 3 bases, leaving 13 bases of the junction unmatched. This CDR3 has 18 amino acids. CDR3 nucleotides: TGTGCCAGCAGCTTGGCCCGCTTTACAGGGGGCGGGAACTATGGCTACACCTTC. Amino acid sequence: CASSLARFTGGGNYGYTF.

This rearrangement joins TRBV10-3 to TRBJ1-5, with D perhaps TRBD1 (5 bases). V shed 6 bases and J shed 1 base, with 13 bases lying between them. CDR1 is ENHRY, CDR2 SYGVKD, per germline. This CDR3 region has 15 residues. CDR3 amino acids: CAISAGAVSNQPQHF. CDR3 in DNA: TGTGCCATCAGCGCTGGGGCAGTCAGCAATCAGCCCCAGCATTTT.

A single count supports this clone. Here the CDR3 reads CASSETQNQPQHF. The CDR3 nucleotides read TGTGCCAGCAGTGAGACCCAAAATCAGCCCCAGCATTTT. This chain joins TRBV6-4 and TRBJ1-5; D is ambiguous. The CDR3 spans 13 residues. The V gene lost 3 bases and the J gene lost 4 bases, with 7 bases spanning the gap. Germline V gene sequence: CDR1 MRHNA, CDR2 SNTAGT.

This chain links TRBV7-2 with TRBJ2-2; 9 bases match TRBD2. CDR3 length: 17 amino acids. Germline CDR1 is SGHTA and CDR2 is FQGNSA. V was clipped by 1 base and J by 3 bases; unmatched bases: 6. CDR3: CASSLVFLAGDTGELFF. The CDR3 nucleotides are TGTGCCAGCAGCTTAGTATTCTTAGCGGGAGACACCGGGGAGCTGTTTTTT.

DNA for the CDR3: TGTGCCAGCAGTCGGGGTCGGGGGGATCAGCCCCAGCATTTT. Its translation: CASSRGRGDQPQHF. The chain links TRBV2 to TRBJ1-5; possibly TRBD1 for D (5 bases). Germline V gives CDR1 SNHLY, CDR2 FYNNEI. The CDR3 length is 14 residues. Trimming stripped 5 bases from V and 5 bases from J, with 13 bases between.

The genes are TRBV19 and TRBJ1-5, with a weak D call TRBD1 (5 bases). CDR1 and CDR2 from the germline V gene are LNHDA and SQIVND (reference sequence). V was shortened by 1 base and J by 3 bases, with 10 bases between the two germline ends. The CDR3 extends over 15 amino acids. CDR3 region: CASSIGGSDNQPQHF. The CDR3 bases are TGTGCCAGTAGTATAGGGGGGTCGGACAATCAGCCCCAGCATTTT. Full variable domain (outside the CDR3, taken from reference TRBV19 and TRBJ1-5): DGGITQSPKYLFRKEGQNVTLSCEQNLNHDAMYWYRQDPGQGLRLIYYSQIVNDFQKGDIAEGYSVSREKKESFPLTVTSAQKNPTAFYLCASSIGGSDNQPQHFGDGTRLSIL.

In the case of this clone: Because the CDR3's place on the DNA is in doubt, the DNA is left out and the CDR3 is given as listed by TCRdb. The genes are TRBV2 and TRBJ1-1. The CDR3 contains 19 residues when both ends are counted. Germline V lookup: CDR1 SNHLY, CDR2 FYNNEI. The CDR3: CASSPILFSGPVSYTEAFF.

The rearrangement links TRBV9 to TRBJ2-3; 9 bases map to TRBD2. CDR1 is SGDLS, CDR2 YYNGEE, per germline. Trimming cost V 0 bases and J 4 bases; bases outside gene matches: 3. This CDR3 contains 15 residues. CDR3 region: CASSVASGTPDTQYF. CDR3 DNA: TGTGCCAGCAGCGTAGCTAGCGGGACCCCAGATACGCAGTATTTT.

The chain links TRBV7-9 to TRBJ1-2; D possibly corresponds to TRBD1 (5 bases). The CDR3 is 14 residues long. V gave up 6 bases and J gave up 3 bases, with 14 bases separating them. The V gene's germline CDR1 is SEHNR and CDR2 FQNEAQ (reference sequence). In DNA, the CDR3 is TGTGCCAGCAGTTGGGGGGAGTCATACTATGGCTACACCTTC. Translated, it gives CASSWGESYYGYTF. The entire variable domain, with the rest obtained from reference TRBV7-9 and TRBJ1-2, is as follows: DTGVSQNPRHKITKRGQNVTFRCDPISEHNRLYWYRQTLGQGPEFLTYFQNEAQLEKSRLLSDRFSAERPKGSFSTLEIQRTEQGDSAMYLCASSWGESYYGYTFGSGTRLTVV.

The chain couples TRBV27 to TRBJ2-3; D is uncertain. V was pared by 6 bases and J by 2 bases, with 12 bases between. The V gene's germline CDR1 is MNHEY and CDR2 SMNVEV (reference sequence). The CDR3 length is 14 residues. The CDR3 here is CASRSKLNTDTQYF. CDR3 in DNA: TGTGCCAGCAGATCGAAACTGAACACAGATACGCAGTATTTT.

This clone was observed a single time. The genes are TRBV14 and TRBJ1-4; TRBD1 is a possible D gene (5 bases). This CDR3 contains 15 residues. Trimming cost V 1 base and J 5 bases, with 11 bases left between them. From germline, CDR1 is SGHDN and CDR2 FVKESK. The CDR3 DNA reads TGTGCCAGCAGCCAAGGGGGGGTCCTCAATGAAAAACTGTTTTTT. Protein sequence: CASSQGGVLNEKLFF.

The rearrangement links TRBV5-4 to TRBJ1-2; tentative D call: TRBD1 (5 bases). Germline CDR1 is SGHNT and CDR2 is YYREEE (reference sequence). This CDR3 spans 17 amino acids. Trimming left V 0 bases short and J 5 bases short, with 20 bases between. The CDR3 sequence is CASSLAVGAPGGYGYTF. The DNA of the CDR3 is TGTGCCAGCAGCTTGGCCGTAGGGGCCCCCGGAGGGTATGGCTACACCTTC.

The chain combines TRBV19 with TRBJ2-7, with 7 bases matching TRBD2. Losses at the gene ends were 6 bases for V and 2 bases for J; bases not matched to a gene: 13. The CDR3 is made up of 16 amino acids. CDR1 and CDR2 (germline): LNHDA, SQIVND (reference sequence). The CDR3 DNA sequence: TGTGCCAGTAGCGGTGGGACTACCGAATTACCCTACGAGCAGTACTTC. Translated: CASSGGTTELPYEQYF.

The chain employs TRBV12-3 or TRBV12-4 and TRBJ1-2; D is perhaps TRBD1 (5 bases). The CDR3 loop spans 13 amino acids. V gave up 0 bases and J gave up 5 bases, with 7 bases separating them. CDR3 in DNA: TGTGCCAGCAGTTTAGCGGAGGGGTATGGCTACACCTTC. It yields the protein CASSLAEGYGYTF.

The rearrangement uses TRBV13 and TRBJ2-1; 10 nucleotides match TRBD2. From germline, CDR1 is PRHDT and CDR2 FYEKMQ (reference sequence). Trimming cost V 5 bases and J 4 bases; bases outside gene matches: 5. The CDR3 runs 15 residues. CDR3 nucleotides: TGTGCCAGCAGCGCAGATAGCGGGGGGTACAATGAGCAGTTCTTC. It encodes CASSADSGGYNEQFF.

The chain uses TRBV19 and TRBJ2-2; 7 positions match TRBD1. The germline V gene has CDR1 LNHDA and CDR2 SQIVND (reference sequence). The CDR3 has 15 residues. V lost 6 bases to trimming and J lost 4 bases; unmatched junction nucleotides: 8. CDR3 DNA: TGTGCCAGTAGCCCCGGACAGGCGGGCACCGGGGAGCTGTTTTTT. Its translation is CASSPGQAGTGELFF.

This rearrangement joins TRBV27 to TRBJ1-4; weak D call: TRBD1 (5 bases). The V and J ends lost 7 bases and 4 bases respectively, with 16 bases between them. The CDR3 length is 15 residues. Germline V gives CDR1 MNHEY, CDR2 SMNVEV (reference sequence). CDR3 nucleotide sequence: TGTGCCAGCAAGTCGTGGGGGAGCGGTAATGAAAAACTGTTTTTT. This translates into CASKSWGSGNEKLFF.

J is TRBJ1-2 and V is TRBV5-1; D not certain. Germline V gene data show CDR1 as SGHRS and CDR2 as YFSETQ. This CDR3 is 14 amino acids long. The V gene lost 6 bases and the J gene lost 4 bases, with 16 bases spanning the gap. The CDR3 DNA is TGCGCCAGCAACGCGGTAGTCCAGGCCTATGGCTACACCTTC. Translating it yields CASNAVVQAYGYTF.

The chain links TRBV7-6 to TRBJ1-6; D perhaps matches TRBD1 (5 bases). Trimming took 2 bases from V and 6 from J, leaving 17 bases between them. Germline values: CDR1 SGHVS, CDR2 FNYEAQ. The CDR3 loop spans 17 amino acids. The CDR3 sequence is CASSLRQNQGLNSPLHF. CDR3 coding DNA: TGTGCCAGCAGCTTACGCCAAAATCAGGGACTTAATTCACCCCTCCACTTT.

The chain is built from TRBV9 and TRBJ2-3; no firm D call. The CDR3 spans 10 residues. Deletions cut 4 bases from V and 4 bases from J, with 1 base between. Germline V gene lookup returns CDR1 SGDLS and CDR2 YYNGEE. CDR3 sequence (DNA): TGTGCCAGCAGCTCAGATACGCAGTATTTT. Translated, it gives CASSSDTQYF. Full variable domain (outside the CDR3, taken from reference TRBV9 and TRBJ2-3): DSGVTQTPKHLITATGQRVTLRCSPRSGDLSVYWYQQSLDQGLQFLIQYYNGEERAKGNILERFSAQQFPDLHSELNLSSLELGDSALYFCASSSDTQYFGPGTRLTVL.

Regarding this clone: Relative to the germline gene, one junction end is altered; a read error may explain this. This sequence joins TRBV3-1 (or the pseudogene TRBV3-2) and TRBJ1-1; 8 bases match TRBD1. This CDR3 is 12 amino acids long. CDR1 LGHDT and CDR2 YNNKEL come from the germline V gene (reference sequence). CDR3 bases: TGTGCTAGCAGGGGGCTCGAGACTGAAGCTTTCTTT. Its protein product is CASRGLETEAFF.

This chain uses TRBV6-6 with TRBJ2-3, with 7 bases aligning to TRBD1. The CDR3 consists of 15 residues. The V and J ends lost 7 bases and 3 bases, in that order; junction bases with no gene match: 10. Germline CDR1 and CDR2: MNHNY and SVGAGI (reference sequence). The DNA of the CDR3 is TGTGCCAGCAACCCACAGGGGAGTTGGACAGATACGCAGTATTTT. The encoded protein is CASNPQGSWTDTQYF.

V gene TRBV19 combines with J gene TRBJ2-1, with 9 bases that match TRBD2. CDR3 length: 15 amino acids. The V gene's germline CDR1 is LNHDA and CDR2 SQIVND (reference sequence). V trimming: 7 bases; J trimming: 3 bases; junction bases outside the gene matches: 7. The CDR3 bases are TGTGCCAGTACCCACGGCGGGGGGGGCTACAATGAGCAGTTCTTC. This translates into CASTHGGGGYNEQFF.

The V and J genes are TRBV7-2 and TRBJ2-7; 7 positions match TRBD1. V was clipped by 5 bases and J by 2 bases; unmatched bases: 6. The CDR3 consists of 14 residues. CDR1 SGHTA and CDR2 FQGNSA come from the germline V gene. Here the CDR3 reads CASSIGQVTYEQYF. CDR3 nucleotides: TGTGCCAGCAGCATAGGACAGGTCACCTACGAGCAGTACTTC.

The rearrangement links TRBV5-3 to TRBJ2-1; 13 nucleotides match TRBD2. TRBV5-3 is identified as an open reading frame with a role that is uncertain. The CDR3 covers 17 residues. The junction had 9 bases not matched to a gene; V was cut back by 3 bases and J by 6 bases. CDR3 protein: CARSSSWTSGSPNEQFF. CDR3 coding DNA: TGTGCCAGAAGCTCCTCATGGACTAGCGGGAGTCCCAATGAGCAGTTCTTC.

This clone was observed a single time. The CDR3 loop reads CASSDGDRGNTEAFF. CDR3 nucleotide sequence: TGTGCCAGCAGCGATGGGGACAGGGGGAACACTGAAGCTTTCTTT. The chain has TRBV9 and TRBJ1-1, with 10 bases identical to TRBD1. The germline V gene has CDR1 SGDLS and CDR2 YYNGEE. V shed 3 bases and J 1 base; nucleotides not matched to a gene: 3. This CDR3 contains 15 residues.

This clone was seen only once. This chain links TRBV5-6 with TRBJ1-2; D remains unclear. The CDR3 sequence is 15 residues long. CDR1 SGHDT and CDR2 YYEEEE come from the germline V gene. V was shortened by 4 bases and J by 1 base, with 14 bases between the two germline ends. The CDR3 coding sequence is TGTGCCAGCAGCCCCCGTTGGACGGGTAACTATGGCTACACCTTC. The encoded protein is CASSPRWTGNYGYTF.